This entry describes one TCR beta chain. Antigen unknown. This entry belongs to a study of blood T cells in healthy people across ages. General observations from the study: Versus aged donors, long-lived donors had higher diversity and more naive CD4+ cells. Per-million-T-cell TCR beta diversity fell roughly linearly with age. Total diversity from one million sequenced T cells was likely underestimated.

The CDR3 has 13 residues. Per germline, CDR1 SEHNR and CDR2 FQNEAQ (reference sequence). V gave up 5 bases and J gave up 4 bases, with 9 bases separating them. PBMCs, at least 6.5 million per sample, were isolated. A J-beta primer mix and a sample-barcoded 5' primer were used in a second PCR of roughly 6 to 11 cycles. Via MiXCR, TCRdb re-called the 5' RACE reads, giving one row per CDR3 protein. The sample shows about 970,000 distinct CDR3 sequences, around 54% of them seen only once. Sequencing was carried out using blood. The clonotype comes from a woman aged 60-75 years in good health. The gene calls are TRBV7-9 and TRBJ1-5, with D possibly TRBD1 on 6 matching bases. CDR3 protein: CASSDTGNQPQHF. The CDR3 nucleotides are TGTGCCAGCAGCGATACAGGGAATCAGCCCCAGCATTTT.